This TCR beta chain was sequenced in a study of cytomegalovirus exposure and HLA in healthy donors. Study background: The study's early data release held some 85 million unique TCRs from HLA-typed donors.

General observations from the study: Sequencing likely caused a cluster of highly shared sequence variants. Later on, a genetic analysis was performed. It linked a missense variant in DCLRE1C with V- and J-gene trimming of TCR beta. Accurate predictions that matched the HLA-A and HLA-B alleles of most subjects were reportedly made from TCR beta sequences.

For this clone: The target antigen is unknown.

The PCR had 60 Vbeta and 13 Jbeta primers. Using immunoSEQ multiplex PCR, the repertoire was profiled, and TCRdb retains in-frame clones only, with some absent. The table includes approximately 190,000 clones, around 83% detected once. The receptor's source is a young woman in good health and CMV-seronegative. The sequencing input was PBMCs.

CDR3 bases: TGTGCCAGCAGGCCAGGGAGGGACACACAAGAGACCCAGTACTTC. Translating it yields CASRPGRDTQETQYF. The V and J genes are TRBV7-7 and TRBJ2-5; the D gene is possibly TRBD2 (7 bases). CDR3 length equals 15 residues. Trimming took 6 bases from V and 2 from J, leaving 16 bases between them. CDR1 is SSHAT and CDR2 is FNYEAQ in the germline V gene (reference sequence). The entire variable domain, with the rest obtained from reference TRBV7-7 and TRBJ2-5, is as follows: GAGVSQSPRYKVTKRGQDVTLRCDPISSHATLYWYQQALGQGPEFLTYFNYEAQPDKSGLPSDRFSAERPEGSISTLTIQRTEQRDSAMYRCASRPGRDTQETQYFGPGTRLLVL.